These 15 T cell receptor beta chains were sequenced from one sample in a study of T-cell reconstitution after alpha-beta-depleted transplantation in children (dated by TCRdb to about 2016). The protocol used for the library was PCR. Sequencing was carried out with an Illumina HiSeq 2500. To normalize quantification of the TCRbeta repertoire, the TCR libraries were built with molecular barcoding that relied on unique molecular identifiers. The public reads were reprocessed in TCRdb via fastp at Q25 and MiXCR, keeping in-frame beta chains. Each entry is one CDR3 protein sequence, shown with its most common DNA and genes. The sample contains around 380,000 distinct CDR3 sequences, approximately 11% of them found a single time. The ten largest clones capture roughly 6% of the sample. The specimen comprised PBMCs from the stem cell graft donor, sampled from the stem cell graft. Source of these receptors: a human donor who donated a stem cell graft to a child with acute myeloid leukemia.

This clonotype was detected a few times. This may stem from a read error, because a much larger clone lies one nucleotide away. The gene calls are TRBV27 and TRBJ2-3, with D possibly matching TRBD1 (5 bases). This CDR3 spans 14 amino acids. Germline V gene lookup returns CDR1 MNHEY and CDR2 SMNVEV (reference sequence). Deletions cut 6 bases from V and 0 bases from J, with 10 bases between. DNA for the CDR3: TGTGCCAGCAGCCGACAGAGTAGCACAGATACGCAGTATTTT. This sequence encodes CASSRQSSTDTQYF.

This clonotype was counted between two and nine times. The chain has TRBV20-1 and TRBJ2-7; the D is unclear. CDR1 is DFQATT, CDR2 SNEGSKA, per germline (reference sequence). The CDR3 extends over 16 amino acids. V dropped 3 bases and J dropped 2 bases, with 20 bases sitting between them. CDR3 DNA sequence: TGCAGTGCTAGCTTTCAGAGGTCCCCCCGGGCCTACGAGCAGTACTTC. Translation gives CSASFQRSPRAYEQYF.

In this sample, this clonotype turned up a few times. The V call is TRBV6-2 or TRBV6-3, the J call TRBJ2-6; tentatively, D is TRBD2 (5 bases). V lost 4 bases and J lost 0, with 13 bases in between. CDR1 and CDR2 (germline): MNHEY, SVGEGT. The CDR3 runs 17 residues. The DNA of the CDR3 is TGTGCCAGCAGTTCTCGGGTACGGGGCTCTGGGGCCAACGTCCTGACTTTC. The encoded protein is CASSSRVRGSGANVLTF.

The genes are TRBV7-2 and TRBJ2-2; a weak D match, TRBD1 (5 bases). Germline V lookup: CDR1 SGHTA, CDR2 FQGNSA. Trimming stripped 5 bases from V and 7 bases from J, with 11 bases between. This CDR3 spans 13 amino acids. CDR3 DNA: TGTGCCAGCAGCAGCAGGGTTGTCGGGGAGCTGTTTTTT. Encoded protein: CASSSRVVGELFF.

This clonotype was counted only a few times. V and J are TRBV6-1 and TRBJ2-7, with a tentative D call TRBD1 (6 bases). Between the trimmed V and J ends, which lost 6 bases and 0 bases, there was a span of 15 bases. Germline assignment: CDR1 MNHNS and CDR2 SASEGT. CDR3 size: 15 residues. This CDR3 reads CASSTGHSLSYEQYF. In nucleotides, the CDR3 is TGTGCCAGCAGCACGGGACACTCCCTCTCCTACGAGCAGTACTTC.

V and J are TRBV29-1 and TRBJ2-1, with 8 bases that match TRBD1. The CDR3 spans 15 residues. J gave up 1 base and V 8 bases, and 10 bases lay outside the gene matches. CDR1 and CDR2 from the germline V gene are SQVTM and ANQGSEA. DNA for the CDR3: TGCAGCTTTAGGCCGAGACAGGGGTCCTACAATGAGCAGTTCTTC. Encoded protein: CSFRPRQGSYNEQFF.

This clonotype was found many times. The chain couples TRBV2 to TRBJ2-2; TRBD1 aligns across 7 bases. The CDR3 contains 16 residues. Germline lookup yields CDR1 SNHLY and CDR2 FYNNEI. Germline trimming cut 8 bases from V and 1 base from J; bases unmatched to any gene: 10. The CDR3: CASWEIGTENTGELFF. CDR3 DNA sequence: TGTGCCAGCTGGGAAATCGGGACAGAGAACACCGGGGAGCTGTTTTTT.

As concerns this clonotype: A read error may be the cause here, since a much bigger clone is one base away. The chain couples TRBV7-3 to TRBJ2-7; D is unclear. The CDR3 consists of 14 residues. CDR1 is SGHTA and CDR2 is FQGTGA in the germline V gene. This chain's CDR3 is CASSLIAGSYDQYF. Here the CDR3 DNA reads TGTGCCAGCAGCTTAATCGCCGGCTCCTACGATCAGTACTTC.

The chain carries TRBV7-2 and TRBJ2-7, with D perhaps matching TRBD1 or TRBD2 (5 bases each). This CDR3 comprises 14 residues. Trimming left V 7 bases short and J 2 bases short, with 15 bases between. Germline V lookup: CDR1 SGHTA, CDR2 FQGNSA. The CDR3 is CASMRQGETYEQYF. The CDR3 DNA sequence: TGTGCCAGCATGCGGCAGGGAGAGACCTACGAGCAGTACTTC.

Ten or more counts support this clonotype. V is TRBV10-3 and J is TRBJ2-5; 9 positions agree with TRBD1. The CDR3 has 14 residues. The trim removed 4 bases at V and 5 bases at J, leaving 5 bases unmatched. The germline V gene encodes CDR1 ENHRY and CDR2 SYGVKD. The CDR3: CAISVTGGTETQYF. The CDR3 DNA is TGTGCCATCAGTGTAACAGGGGGCACGGAGACCCAGTACTTC.

This clonotype has more than one count but fewer than ten. CDR3 in amino acids: CASNSEGREQFF. Here the CDR3 DNA reads TGTGCCAGCAACTCGGAGGGGCGTGAGCAGTTCTTC. V and J are TRBV12-3 or TRBV12-4 and TRBJ2-1; TRBD2 might be the D (6 bases). V lost 7 bases and J 9 bases, leaving 13 bases between the germline ends. The CDR3 is 12 amino acids.

The chain joins TRBV20-1 to TRBJ2-3; 11 bases align to TRBD2. CDR3 length: 15 amino acids. The V gene's germline CDR1 is DFQATT and CDR2 SNEGSKA (reference sequence). V shed 3 bases and J 5 bases; nucleotides not matched to a gene: 7. In nucleotides, the CDR3 is TGCAGTGCTAGGGTAGCGGGAGGGCCGGTAGATACGCAGTATTTT. It specifies CSARVAGGPVDTQYF.

This clonotype was observed a handful of times. The V call is TRBV4-2, the J call TRBJ2-1, with 9 bases aligning to TRBD2. The CDR3 contains 16 residues. V trimming: 3 bases; J trimming: 2 bases; junction bases outside the gene matches: 5. In germline, CDR1 is LGHNA, CDR2 YNFKEQ. The CDR3 sequence is CASSHEREVAYNEQFF. CDR3 nucleotides: TGTGCCAGCAGCCACGAGCGGGAGGTGGCCTACAATGAGCAGTTCTTC.

This clonotype was recorded at least ten times. The chain is built from TRBV29-1 and TRBJ2-5, with 7 bases identical to TRBD1. Per the germline V gene, CDR1 is SQVTM and CDR2 is ANQGSEA. This CDR3 region has 14 residues. Trimming at V came to 6 bases and at J to 3 bases, leaving 10 bases not matched to a gene. The CDR3 nucleotides read TGCAGCGTCTTGGACGAAACAGGGGAAGAGACCCAGTACTTC. The encoded protein is CSVLDETGEETQYF.

The chain is built from TRBV27 and TRBJ1-4, with D unresolved. Trimming removed 4 bases at V and 4 bases at J, with 16 bases between. This CDR3 is 16 amino acids long. Germline V gene sequence: CDR1 MNHEY, CDR2 SMNVEV (reference sequence). CDR3 residues: CASSSLRRGGNEKLFF. The CDR3 DNA reads as TGTGCCAGCAGTTCCCTACGCCGAGGTGGTAATGAAAAACTGTTTTTT.